These 10 T cell receptor beta chains were sequenced from one sample in a study of human T cells and chemical hapten exposure. TCRdb redid the calling of the RACE reads with MiXCR, one entry per CDR3 protein. The sample comprises over 85,000 distinct CDR3 sequences, about 8.6% of which are singletons, and about 3.1% rests with the top ten. The time point: healthy volunteer bleed at 2 weeks. The total RNA was obtained from whole blood that was not fractionated. Sequenced material: whole blood. Receptors originate from a female donor in good health. Some clones in this sample may be carry-over from other donors' samples.

The V and J genes are TRBV28 and TRBJ2-7, with a weak D call TRBD1 (6 bases). Trimming removed 6 bases at V and 3 bases at J, with 9 bases between. The germline V gene has CDR1 MDHEN and CDR2 SYDVKM. The CDR3 loop spans 12 amino acids. CDR3 sequence: CASSQQGYEQYF. In DNA form, the CDR3 reads TGTGCCAGCAGCCAACAGGGCTACGAGCAGTACTTC.

This clonotype was recorded a few times. V usage is TRBV7-9 and J usage is TRBJ2-1, with D perhaps matching TRBD2 (5 bases). V was shortened by 1 base and J by 5 bases, with 12 bases between the two germline ends. CDR1 is SEHNR, CDR2 FQNEAQ, per germline (reference sequence). The CDR3 has 15 residues. This CDR3 reads CASSLVGGAHNEQFF. The CDR3 coding sequence is TGTGCCAGCAGCTTAGTAGGAGGCGCCCACAATGAGCAGTTCTTC.

In its sample, this clonotype was seen a few times. The CDR3 region is CASSLAVGEQYF. In DNA form, the CDR3 reads TGTGCCAGCAGCTTAGCGGTCGGAGAGCAGTACTTC. The rearrangement links TRBV11-2 to TRBJ2-7, with D hard to call. The germline V and J ends were trimmed by 1 base and 7 bases, with 8 bases remaining between them. Looked up from germline, CDR1 is SGHAT and CDR2 is FQNNGV. This CDR3 spans 12 amino acids.

The chain links TRBV3-1 to TRBJ2-7; perhaps TRBD1 as D (5 bases). Germline CDR1 is LGHDT and CDR2 is YNNKEL (reference sequence). The CDR3 is 15 residues long. Trimming stripped 2 bases from V and 0 bases from J, with 11 bases between. CDR3 in DNA: TGTGCCAGCAGCCAACGGGCAGGGCCCTCCTACGAGCAGTACTTC. This codes for CASSQRAGPSYEQYF.

This chain uses TRBV20-1 with TRBJ2-5; D perhaps matches TRBD2 (5 bases). The V end was cut by 2 bases, the J end by 4 bases, with 14 bases between. Germline V lookup: CDR1 DFQATT, CDR2 SNEGSKA (reference sequence). The CDR3 is 14 residues long. CDR3 loop: CSARNDIRGETQYF. The CDR3 coding sequence is TGCAGTGCTAGAAATGACATCCGGGGAGAGACCCAGTACTTC.

This clonotype was counted many times. CDR3 region: CATSDAGTTNEKLFF. The DNA for the CDR3 is TGTGCCACCAGTGATGCGGGTACGACTAATGAAAAACTGTTTTTT. The chain joins TRBV24-1 to TRBJ1-4; D remains unclear. The CDR3 length is 15 residues. The germline gives CDR1 KGHDR, CDR2 SFDVKD. The V and J ends lost 3 bases and 2 bases respectively, with 9 bases between them.

This clonotype has just a few counts. The rearrangement links TRBV2 to TRBJ2-2, with TRBD1 identical over 9 bases. J lost 6 bases, V lost 6 bases, and 11 bases had no gene match. Germline lookup yields CDR1 SNHLY and CDR2 FYNNEI. The CDR3 extends over 16 amino acids. CDR3 amino acids: CASRGQGPLSAGELFF. CDR3 nucleotide sequence: TGTGCCAGCAGGGGACAGGGTCCGTTGAGCGCCGGGGAGCTGTTTTTT.

This clonotype appeared a few times. This chain connects TRBV29-1 to TRBJ2-1; 7 bases align to TRBD1. The CDR3 spans 16 residues. V shed 3 bases, J shed 2 bases, and the junction held 10 bases outside the gene matches. Per the germline V gene, CDR1 is SQVTM and CDR2 is ANQGSEA. The CDR3, as DNA: TGCAGCGTTGAGCTTGGGACAGCGAAGACCTACAATGAGCAGTTCTTC. It yields the protein CSVELGTAKTYNEQFF.

This sequence joins TRBV7-2 and TRBJ1-4; 9 bases fit TRBD1. This CDR3 has 15 residues. Trimming cost V 2 bases and J 7 bases; bases outside gene matches: 5. Germline-derived CDR1 and CDR2 are SGHTA and FQGNSA. The CDR3 loop reads CASSLMGQGSEKLFF. The CDR3 DNA reads as TGTGCCAGCAGCTTAATGGGACAGGGTAGTGAAAAACTGTTTTTT.

This clonotype has at least ten counts. The chain joins TRBV9 to TRBJ2-6, with a possible D match to TRBD1 (5 bases). The CDR3 spans 14 residues. Trimming stripped 4 bases from V and 4 bases from J, with 9 bases between. Germline V gene data show CDR1 as SGDLS and CDR2 as YYNGEE. CDR3 in amino acids: CASSPGSGANVLTF. In DNA, the CDR3 is TGTGCCAGCAGCCCAGGGTCAGGGGCCAACGTCCTGACTTTC.